Detailed here is one T cell receptor (beta chain). Its antigen is not known. The junction and the germline gene differ at one end; a read error may be behind it. Different DNA sequences within this sample yield the same CDR3. CDR1 and CDR2 from the germline V gene are MDHEN and SYDVKM. The CDR3 contains 13 residues. The data belong to a study of cytomegalovirus exposure and HLA in healthy donors. Overall study: Among the 398 genotyped donors, over 70% were placed in the Caucasian-associated ancestry cluster. Findings of the study overall: In a later analysis, HLA-C alleles had the fewest associated TCRs, DRB1 alleles the most.

PCR involved 60 Vbeta and 13 Jbeta primers. This table comes from immunoSEQ multiplex PCR, and its TCRdb copy is limited to in-frame clones, with some not included. The data show 200,000 or so clones, 75% to 90% seen once. The clonotype originates from a woman aged 50 to 60 in good health and CMV-seropositive. This sequence joins TRBV28 and TRBJ2-1, with 13 bases matching TRBD2. The specimen sequenced was PBMCs. CDR3 nucleotides: TGTGCCAGCAGTAAAAGACTAGCGGGAGGACTCATCTTC. It translates to CASSKRLAGGLIF.